Shown below are 22 T cell receptor beta chains from a single sample sequenced in a study of T cells in Graves' hyperthyroidism and ophthalmopathy. Amplification targeted TCR beta CDR3 regions from RNA transcripts. HTBI primers were employed in a first-round RT-PCR of the TCR CDR3. TCRdb used MiXCR to reprocess the multiplex PCR reads, holding one entry per CDR3 protein. The sample carries hundreds of thousands of distinct CDR3 sequences, about 18% recorded once. The sequencing sample was made of blood. Receptor source: a woman between 55 and 75 years old with Graves' ophthalmopathy.

The V gene is TRBV2, the J gene TRBJ1-2; tentatively, D is TRBD1 (5 bases). V lost 5 bases and J lost 2, with 9 bases in between. Germline V gene lookup returns CDR1 SNHLY and CDR2 FYNNEI. The CDR3 consists of 13 residues. The CDR3 DNA reads as TGTGCCAGCAGTCCGGACAAGAACTATGGCTACACCTTC. Protein sequence: CASSPDKNYGYTF. Supplemented by reference TRBV2 and TRBJ1-2, the full variable domain reads EPEVTQTPSHQVTQMGQEVILRCVPISNHLYFYWYRQILGQKVEFLVSFYNNEISEKSEIFDDQFSVERPDGSNFTLKIRSTKLEDSAMYFCASSPDKNYGYTFGSGTRLTVV.

This clonotype was recorded at least ten times. The chain employs TRBV28 and TRBJ1-2; D gene uncertain. Germline CDR1 is MDHEN and CDR2 is SYDVKM. CDR3 length: 11 residues. The ends were cut back, 3 bases at V and 1 base at J, with 0 bases in the middle. Here the CDR3 DNA reads TGTGCCAGCAGTTTTAACTATGGCTACACCTTC. Its protein is CASSFNYGYTF.

The V call is TRBV3-2, the J call TRBJ1-4; the table's D call TRBD1 went unverified against the DNA. TRBV3-2 is a listed pseudogene. The CDR3 extends over 14 amino acids. The CDR3 here is CASSRGQFNEKLFF. For the CDR3, the DNA is TGTGCCAGCAGCCGAGGACAGTTTAATGAAAAACTGTTTTTT.

This clonotype has at least ten counts. The CDR3 here is CASIETPPSDTEAFF. The CDR3 DNA sequence: TGTGCCAGCATCGAGACACCTCCAAGCGACACTGAAGCTTTCTTT. V usage is TRBV5-5 and J usage is TRBJ1-1; D gene ambiguous. This CDR3 comprises 15 residues. Germline V lookup: CDR1 SGHKS, CDR2 YYEKEE (reference sequence). The V end was cut by 6 bases, the J end by 3 bases, with 18 bases between.

This clonotype was seen at least ten times. The rearrangement uses TRBV9 and TRBJ2-3; 9 nucleotides match TRBD1. From germline, CDR1 is SGDLS and CDR2 YYNGEE. With V trimmed by 4 bases and J by 1 base, 13 bases remained unmatched. The CDR3 sequence is 18 residues long. Here the CDR3 reads CASSPRGQGRVGTDTQYF. The CDR3 DNA reads TGTGCCAGCAGCCCCCGAGGACAGGGGAGGGTCGGCACAGATACGCAGTATTTT.

This clonotype was observed at least ten times. The chain combines TRBV20-1 with TRBJ1-2, with a tentative D call TRBD1 (6 bases). Germline V gene lookup returns CDR1 DFQATT and CDR2 SNEGSKA (reference sequence). V lost 4 bases and J 8 bases, leaving 20 bases between the germline ends. The CDR3 has 14 residues. The CDR3 reads CSAKPSTGGSGYTF. The DNA of the CDR3 is TGCAGTGCTAAGCCTTCGACAGGCGGATCGGGCTACACCTTC.

This clonotype has at least ten counts. This chain links TRBV4-3 with TRBJ1-1; the match to TRBD1 covers 7 bases. Germline-derived CDR1 and CDR2 are LGHNA and YSLEER. The CDR3 runs 14 residues. J gave up 4 bases and V 3 bases, and 5 bases lay outside the gene matches. CDR3 bases: TGCGCCAGCAGCCAGGGGGACAGAATCACTGAAGCTTTCTTT. This sequence encodes CASSQGDRITEAFF.

In this sample, this clonotype turned up many times. This chain joins TRBV6-1 and TRBJ1-1, with 8 bases that match TRBD1. Germline V CDR1 and CDR2: MNHNS, SASEGT. The CDR3 has 13 amino acids. The V gene end was trimmed by 6 bases and the J gene end by 4 bases; junction bases not matched to a gene: 4. In nucleotides, the CDR3 is TGTGCCAGCAGGATACAGGGGGGCACTGAAGCTTTCTTT. Translated: CASRIQGGTEAFF.

This clonotype has only a few counts. This chain uses TRBV5-1 with TRBJ1-3, with TRBD1 matching over 8 bases. This CDR3 spans 15 amino acids. With V trimmed by 4 bases and J by 5 bases, 8 bases remained unmatched. Germline loops: CDR1 SGHRS, CDR2 YFSETQ. The CDR3 reads CASSQATGARNTIYF. CDR3 bases: TGCGCCAGCAGCCAGGCGACAGGGGCTCGAAACACCATATATTTT. Based on the CDR3 plus reference TRBV5-1 and TRBJ1-3, the full variable domain is KAGVTQTPRYLIKTRGQQVTLSCSPISGHRSVSWYQQTPGQGLQFLFEYFSETQRNKGNFPGRFSGRQFSNSRSEMNVSTLELGDSALYLCASSQATGARNTIYFGEGSWLTVV.

This clonotype was recorded at least ten times. The V gene is TRBV30, the J gene TRBJ1-2; 9 nucleotides line up with TRBD1. The V gene's germline CDR1 is GTSNPN and CDR2 SVGIG (reference sequence). V shed 5 bases and J 3 bases; nucleotides not matched to a gene: 10. CDR3 length equals 15 residues. The CDR3 DNA is TGTGCCTGGTACCGGGACAGGGTAATAGACTATGGCTACACCTTC. Its translation: CAWYRDRVIDYGYTF. Filled out from reference TRBV30 and TRBJ1-2, the complete variable domain reads SQTIHQWPATLVQPVGSPLSLECTVEGTSNPNLYWYRQAAGRGLQLLFYSVGIGQISSEVPQNLSASRPQDRQFILSSKKLLLSDSGFYLCAWYRDRVIDYGYTFGSGTRLTVV.

This clonotype was counted only a few times. The V and J genes are TRBV19 and TRBJ2-7; D ambiguous. CDR1 and CDR2 (germline): LNHDA, SQIVND (reference sequence). The CDR3 spans 13 residues. The V end lost 6 bases, the J end lost 6 bases, and 15 bases lay between the germline ends. DNA for the CDR3: TGTGCCAGTAGCGAACCGACGGCGAGCGAGCAGTACTTC. Translation gives CASSEPTASEQYF.

Points on this clonotype: This could be a read error, since a much larger clone is one nucleotide away. The rearrangement joins TRBV15 to TRBJ2-1; a weak D match, TRBD2 (6 bases). This CDR3 contains 17 residues. Germline lookup yields CDR1 LNHNV and CDR2 YYDKDF (reference sequence). The CDR3 DNA follows: TGTGCCACCAGCAGAGATGGGGGGTACCCGGGAATAAATGACCAGTTCTTC. The encoded protein is CATSRDGGYPGINDQFF.

Ten or more counts support this clonotype. V gene TRBV20-1 combines with J gene TRBJ1-5; D gene ambiguous. V dropped 3 bases and J dropped 4 bases, with 10 bases sitting between them. The CDR3 has 13 residues. Germline-derived CDR1 and CDR2 are DFQATT and SNEGSKA (reference sequence). CDR3 DNA: TGCAGTGCTAGCCGGGATGTAAATCAGCCCCAGCATTTT. Its protein is CSASRDVNQPQHF.

This clonotype has ten or more counts. The gene calls are TRBV7-9 and TRBJ1-3, with TRBD1 matching over 9 bases. V was pared by 4 bases and J by 1 base, with 2 bases of the junction left unmatched. The length of the CDR3 is 15 residues. Germline V gene data show CDR1 as SEHNR and CDR2 as FQNEAQ (reference sequence). The CDR3: CASSWDRASGNTIYF. CDR3 DNA sequence: TGTGCCAGCAGCTGGGACAGGGCTTCTGGAAACACCATATATTTT.

Only one count was recorded for this clonotype. The rearrangement uses TRBV29-1 and TRBJ2-7; 8 nucleotides match TRBD2. CDR1 and CDR2 from the germline V gene are SQVTM and ANQGSEA. The CDR3 has 12 residues. After removal of 7 bases from V and 6 bases from J, the junction contained 8 bases not matched to a gene. CDR3 residues: CSAPGGGGEQYF. In DNA, the CDR3 is TGCAGCGCCCCCGGGGGGGGGGGCGAGCAGTACTTC.

This clonotype was detected a few times. The genes are TRBV20-1 and TRBJ1-1; D is possibly TRBD1 (6 bases). Deletions cut 3 bases from V and 5 bases from J, with 10 bases between. This CDR3 comprises 12 residues. CDR1 and CDR2 from the germline V gene are DFQATT and SNEGSKA (reference sequence). CDR3 nucleotides: TGCAGTGCTAGGAGGGGGAGGACTGAAGCTTTCTTT. Translating gives CSARRGRTEAFF.

This clonotype turned up a few times. V and J are TRBV7-6 and TRBJ1-5, with D perhaps TRBD1 (5 bases). V was trimmed by 10 bases and J by 4 bases, leaving 11 bases between them. Germline lookup yields CDR1 SGHVS and CDR2 FNYEAQ. The CDR3 covers 12 residues. CDR3 protein: CATNQGNQPQHF. In nucleotides, the CDR3 is TGTGCCACCAACCAGGGAAATCAGCCCCAGCATTTT.

This clonotype was detected many times. J is TRBJ2-7 and V is TRBV6-1; D ambiguous. The CDR3 contains 11 residues. The V and J ends lost 6 bases and 3 bases respectively, with 6 bases between them. Germline CDR1 reads MNHNS; CDR2 reads SASEGT. The CDR3: CASRNHYEQYF. The CDR3 DNA follows: TGTGCCAGCAGGAACCACTACGAGCAGTACTTC.

This clonotype occurred many times. The gene calls are TRBV27 and TRBJ2-1, with 7 bases that match TRBD2. After removal of 2 bases from V and 3 bases from J, the junction contained 10 bases not matched to a gene. The germline gives CDR1 MNHEY, CDR2 SMNVEV (reference sequence). The CDR3 sequence is 17 residues long. The CDR3 nucleotides read TGTGCCAGCAGTTTAGGGGCTAGCGGAGTTGGCTACAATGAGCAGTTCTTC. Translation gives CASSLGASGVGYNEQFF.

This clonotype was seen more than once but under ten times. The genes are TRBV20-1 and TRBJ2-3; 7 nucleotides agree with TRBD1. J was trimmed by 3 bases and V by 6 bases; bases with no gene match: 9. Germline values: CDR1 DFQATT, CDR2 SNEGSKA (reference sequence). The CDR3 covers 14 residues. The CDR3: CSARGSARTDTQYF. For the CDR3, the DNA is TGCAGTGCCAGGGGGTCCGCACGGACAGATACGCAGTATTTT.

In its sample, this clonotype was seen many times. The chain recombines TRBV5-1 with TRBJ1-6, with D perhaps matching TRBD1 (5 bases). V lost 5 bases and J 8 bases, leaving 11 bases between the germline ends. This CDR3 has 13 residues. Germline V gene sequence: CDR1 SGHRS, CDR2 YFSETQ. The CDR3 is CASRTDTDSPLHF. The CDR3 DNA is TGCGCCAGCAGGACGGACACTGATTCACCCCTCCACTTT.

Regarding this clonotype: At one end, the junction sequence differs from germline, possibly due to a read error. The V and J genes are TRBV19 and TRBJ1-2; D uncertain. The V gene's germline CDR1 is LNHDA and CDR2 SQIVND (reference sequence). The CDR3 extends over 15 amino acids. CDR3 region: CAGSMGRSTNYGYTF. CDR3 bases: TGTGCCGGTAGTATGGGCAGGTCGACCAACTATGGCTACACCTTC. The variable domain in full, with the rest retrieved from reference TRBV19 and TRBJ1-2, is DGGITQSPKYLFRKEGQNVTLSCEQNLNHDAMYWYRQDPGQGLRLIYYSQIVNDFQKGDIAEGYSVSREKKESFPLTVTSAQKNPTAFYLCAGSMGRSTNYGYTFGSGTRLTVV.